This T cell receptor (beta chain) was observed in a study of cytomegalovirus exposure and HLA in healthy donors. CDR3 size: 16 residues. The PCR had 60 Vbeta and 13 Jbeta primers. Using immunoSEQ multiplex PCR, the repertoire was profiled, and TCRdb retains in-frame clones only, with some absent. The sample lists almost 80,000 clones, under 70% occurring once. This clone was counted only a few times. The source is a woman aged 45-65 years in good health and CMV-seropositive. V gene TRBV1 combines with J gene TRBJ1-2; TRBD1 reflects the table's D call only, with no check against the DNA. TRBV1 is marked as a pseudogene. The sequenced material came from PBMCs. The DNA of the CDR3 is TGCACCAGCAGCCAAGGGGGACAGGAACTAGTCTATGGCTACACCTTC. It translates to CTSSQGGQELVYGYTF.